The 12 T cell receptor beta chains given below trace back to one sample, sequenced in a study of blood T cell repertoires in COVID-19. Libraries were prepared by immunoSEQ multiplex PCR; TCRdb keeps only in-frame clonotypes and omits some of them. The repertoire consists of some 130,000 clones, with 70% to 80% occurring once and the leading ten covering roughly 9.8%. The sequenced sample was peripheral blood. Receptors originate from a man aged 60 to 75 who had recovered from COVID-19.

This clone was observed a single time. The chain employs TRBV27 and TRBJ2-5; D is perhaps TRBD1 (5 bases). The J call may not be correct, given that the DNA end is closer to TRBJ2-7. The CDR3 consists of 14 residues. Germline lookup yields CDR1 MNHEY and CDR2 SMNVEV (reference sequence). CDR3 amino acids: CASSLAGAAAEQYF. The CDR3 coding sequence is TGTGCCAGCAGTTTAGCTGGGGCCGCAGCCGAGCAGTACTTC.

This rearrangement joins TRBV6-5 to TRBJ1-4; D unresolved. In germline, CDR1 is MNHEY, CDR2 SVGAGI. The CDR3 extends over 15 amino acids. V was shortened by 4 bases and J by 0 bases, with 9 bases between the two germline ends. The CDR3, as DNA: TGTGCCAGCAGTTCCTATTCTGCAACTAATGAAAAACTGTTTTTT. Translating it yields CASSSYSATNEKLFF.

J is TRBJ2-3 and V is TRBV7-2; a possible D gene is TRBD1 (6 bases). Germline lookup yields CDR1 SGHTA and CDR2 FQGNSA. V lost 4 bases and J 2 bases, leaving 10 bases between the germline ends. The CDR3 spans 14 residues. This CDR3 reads CASSYRDTTDTQYF. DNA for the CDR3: TGTGCCAGCAGCTACCGGGACACCACAGATACGCAGTATTTT.

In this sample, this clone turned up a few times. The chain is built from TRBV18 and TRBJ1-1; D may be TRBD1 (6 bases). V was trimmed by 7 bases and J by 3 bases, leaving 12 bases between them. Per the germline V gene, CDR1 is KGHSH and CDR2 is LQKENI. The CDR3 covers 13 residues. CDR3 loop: CASCQGQDTEAFF. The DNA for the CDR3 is TGTGCCAGCTGCCAGGGGCAGGACACTGAAGCTTTCTTT.

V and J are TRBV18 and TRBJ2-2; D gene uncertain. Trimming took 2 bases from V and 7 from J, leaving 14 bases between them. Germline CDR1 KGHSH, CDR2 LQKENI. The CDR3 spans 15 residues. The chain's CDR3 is CASSPSAVPGGELFF. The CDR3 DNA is TGTGCCAGCTCACCATCTGCGGTTCCTGGCGGGGAGCTGTTTTTT.

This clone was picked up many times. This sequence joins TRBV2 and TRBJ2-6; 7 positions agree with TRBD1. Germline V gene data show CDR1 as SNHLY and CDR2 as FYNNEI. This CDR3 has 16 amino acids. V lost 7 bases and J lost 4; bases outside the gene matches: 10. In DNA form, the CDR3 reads TGTGCCAGCAAGATGGACAGGCGCCAGGGGGCCAACGTCCTGACTTTC. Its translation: CASKMDRRQGANVLTF.

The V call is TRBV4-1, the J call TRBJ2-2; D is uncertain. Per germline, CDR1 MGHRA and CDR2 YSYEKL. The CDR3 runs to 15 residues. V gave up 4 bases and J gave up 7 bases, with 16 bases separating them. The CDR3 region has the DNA TGCGCCAGCAGCCCCGGAACTAAACGTGGCGGGGAGCTGTTTTTT. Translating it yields CASSPGTKRGGELFF.

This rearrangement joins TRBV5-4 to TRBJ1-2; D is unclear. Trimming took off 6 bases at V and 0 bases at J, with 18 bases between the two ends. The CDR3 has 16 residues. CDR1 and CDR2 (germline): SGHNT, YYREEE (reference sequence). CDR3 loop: CASTFDPTVANYGYTF. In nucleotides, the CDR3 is TGTGCCAGCACCTTCGACCCCACAGTCGCTAACTATGGCTACACCTTC.

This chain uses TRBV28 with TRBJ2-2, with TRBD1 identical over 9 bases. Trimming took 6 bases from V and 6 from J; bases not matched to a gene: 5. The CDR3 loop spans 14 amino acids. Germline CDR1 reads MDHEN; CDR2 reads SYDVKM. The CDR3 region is CASRKQGASGELFF. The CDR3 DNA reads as TGTGCCAGCAGAAAACAGGGGGCATCCGGGGAGCTGTTTTTT.

This CDR3 is CASSSGHPSDGYTF. Here the CDR3 DNA reads TGCGCCAGCAGCTCGGGACACCCGTCTGATGGCTACACCTTC. V and J are TRBV5-1 and TRBJ1-2; TRBD1 is a possible D gene (6 bases). Deletions cut 3 bases from V and 6 bases from J, with 15 bases between. CDR1 is SGHRS and CDR2 is YFSETQ in the germline V gene. The CDR3 is made up of 14 amino acids.

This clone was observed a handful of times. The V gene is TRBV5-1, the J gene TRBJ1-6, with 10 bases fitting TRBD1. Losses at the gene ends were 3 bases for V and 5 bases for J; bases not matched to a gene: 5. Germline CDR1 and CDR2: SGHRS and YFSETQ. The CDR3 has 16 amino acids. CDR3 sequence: CASSSGQGQNNSPLHF. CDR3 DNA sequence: TGCGCCAGCAGCTCGGGACAGGGGCAAAATAATTCACCCCTCCACTTT.

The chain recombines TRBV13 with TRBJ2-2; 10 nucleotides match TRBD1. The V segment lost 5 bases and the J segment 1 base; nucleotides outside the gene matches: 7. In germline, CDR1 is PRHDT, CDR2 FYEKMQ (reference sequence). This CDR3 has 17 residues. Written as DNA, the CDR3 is TGTGCCAGCAGCCCCCCCTGGACAGGGGGGAACACCGGGGAGCTGTTTTTT. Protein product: CASSPPWTGGNTGELFF.